This TCR beta chain was captured by sequencing in a study of pediatric ulcerative colitis. Whole-study results and caveats: Two patients' blood samples yielded substantially fewer templates. Repertoires came from total lymphocyte DNA, so rare subsets like regulatory T cells may be missed.

One to two pinch biopsies were taken from the rectum during colonoscopy. This clone was observed a single time. Its antigen is undetermined. Sequencing was performed with immunoSEQ multiplex PCR; in TCRdb, only in-frame clones are kept and a portion is missing. The table lists 30,000 to 35,000 clones, around 80% of them singletons. Sequences were obtained from gut tissue. This clonotype was obtained from a boy between 10 and 17 years old with mild ulcerative colitis.

The CDR3 protein is CAWSGLNEKLFF. CDR3 nucleotide sequence: TGTGCCTGGAGTGGTCTCAATGAAAAACTGTTTTTT. The V call is TRBV30, the J call TRBJ1-4; D is ambiguous. Germline V CDR1 and CDR2: GTSNPN, SVGIG (reference sequence). The germline V and J ends were trimmed by 1 base and 5 bases, with 5 bases remaining between them. This CDR3 has 12 amino acids. The full variable domain, with the rest looked up from reference TRBV30 and TRBJ1-4, is SQTIHQWPATLVQPVGSPLSLECTVEGTSNPNLYWYRQAAGRGLQLLFYSVGIGQISSEVPQNLSASRPQDRQFILSSKKLLLSDSGFYLCAWSGLNEKLFFGSGTQLSVL.